This TCR beta chain was sequenced during a study of control samples from healthy donors and cancer patients. Profiling relied on immunoSEQ multiplex PCR, and the TCRdb table lists in-frame clones only, not all of them. The table includes more than 110,000 clones, roughly nine tenths detected once. Concerning this clone itself: This sample also contains other DNA sequences that code for the same CDR3.

The CDR3 is 13 amino acids. Between the trimmed V and J ends, which lost 0 bases and 8 bases, there was a span of 10 bases. Germline V gene data show CDR1 as SGHTA and CDR2 as FQGNSA. V and J are TRBV7-2 and TRBJ1-2, with D uncertain. The sample taken for sequencing was blood. The clonotype was recovered from a woman in her 30s in good health. CDR3 sequence (DNA): TGTGCCAGCAGCTTAGCGGGTTCGGGGGGCTACACCTTC. Encoded protein: CASSLAGSGGYTF.